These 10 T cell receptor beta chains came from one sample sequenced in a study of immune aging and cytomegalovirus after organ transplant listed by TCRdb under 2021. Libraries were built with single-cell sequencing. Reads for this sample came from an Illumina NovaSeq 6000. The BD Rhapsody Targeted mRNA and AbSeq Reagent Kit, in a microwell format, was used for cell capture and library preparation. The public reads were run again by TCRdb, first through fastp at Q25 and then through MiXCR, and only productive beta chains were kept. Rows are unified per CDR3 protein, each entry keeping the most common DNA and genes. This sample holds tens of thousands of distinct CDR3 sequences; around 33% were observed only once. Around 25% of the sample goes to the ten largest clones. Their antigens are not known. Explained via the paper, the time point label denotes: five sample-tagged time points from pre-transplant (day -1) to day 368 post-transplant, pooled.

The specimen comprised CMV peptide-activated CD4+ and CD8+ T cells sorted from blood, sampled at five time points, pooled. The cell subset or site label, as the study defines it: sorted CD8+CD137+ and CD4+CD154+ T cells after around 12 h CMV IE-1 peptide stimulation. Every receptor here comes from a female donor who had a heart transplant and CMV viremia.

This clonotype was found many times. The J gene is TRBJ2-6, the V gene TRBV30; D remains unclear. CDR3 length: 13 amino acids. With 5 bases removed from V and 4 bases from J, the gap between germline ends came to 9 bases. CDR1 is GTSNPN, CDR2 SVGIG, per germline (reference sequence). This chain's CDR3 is CAWATAGANVLTF. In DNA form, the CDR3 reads TGTGCCTGGGCCACGGCAGGGGCCAACGTCCTGACTTTC.

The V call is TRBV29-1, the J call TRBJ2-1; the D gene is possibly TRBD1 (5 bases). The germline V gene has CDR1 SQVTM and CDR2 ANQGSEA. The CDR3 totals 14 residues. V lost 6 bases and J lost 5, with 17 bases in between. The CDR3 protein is CSVEVWTSNNEQFF. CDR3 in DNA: TGCAGCGTCGAGGTGTGGACAAGCAACAATGAGCAGTTCTTC.

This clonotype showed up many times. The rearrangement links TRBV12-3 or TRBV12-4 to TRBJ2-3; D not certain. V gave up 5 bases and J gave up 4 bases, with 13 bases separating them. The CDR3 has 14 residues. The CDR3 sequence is CASSRLQVPDTQYF. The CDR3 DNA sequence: TGTGCCAGCAGTCGCCTCCAGGTACCAGATACGCAGTATTTT.

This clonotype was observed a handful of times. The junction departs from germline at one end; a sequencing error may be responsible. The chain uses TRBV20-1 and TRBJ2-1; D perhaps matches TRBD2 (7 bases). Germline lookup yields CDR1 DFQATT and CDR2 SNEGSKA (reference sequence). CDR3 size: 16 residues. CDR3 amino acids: CNAKGGGVMLWDEQFF. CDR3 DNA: TGCAATGCTAAAGGAGGGGGGGTGATGTTGTGGGATGAGCAGTTCTTC.

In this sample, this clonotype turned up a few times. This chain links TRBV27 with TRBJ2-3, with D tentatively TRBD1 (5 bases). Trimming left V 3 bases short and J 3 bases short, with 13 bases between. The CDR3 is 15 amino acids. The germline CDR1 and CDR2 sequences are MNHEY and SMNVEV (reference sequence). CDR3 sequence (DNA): TGTGCCAGCAGTTTCAGGGCAGGGTGGACAGATACGCAGTATTTT. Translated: CASSFRAGWTDTQYF.

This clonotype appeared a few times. CDR3 nucleotides: TGTGCCAGCAGTTTAGCTCGACAGGGTGCTGGCTACACCTTC. Residues: CASSLARQGAGYTF. V and J are TRBV12-3 or TRBV12-4 and TRBJ1-2, with 7 bases aligning to TRBD1. With V trimmed by 0 bases and J by 7 bases, 5 bases remained unmatched. CDR3 length: 14 residues.

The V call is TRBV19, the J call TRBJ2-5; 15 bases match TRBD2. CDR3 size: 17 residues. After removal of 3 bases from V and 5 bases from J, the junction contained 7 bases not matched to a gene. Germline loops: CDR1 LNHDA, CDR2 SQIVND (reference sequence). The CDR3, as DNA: TGTGCCAGTAGTATGGGAGGACTAGCGGGAGGGATGGAGACCCAGTACTTC. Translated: CASSMGGLAGGMETQYF.

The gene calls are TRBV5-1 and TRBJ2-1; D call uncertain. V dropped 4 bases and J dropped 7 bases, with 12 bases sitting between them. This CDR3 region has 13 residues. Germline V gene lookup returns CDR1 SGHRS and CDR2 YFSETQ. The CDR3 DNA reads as TGCGCCAGCAGCCTGGCCGGCGTAAATGAGCAGTTCTTC. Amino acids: CASSLAGVNEQFF. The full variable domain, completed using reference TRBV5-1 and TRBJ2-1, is KAGVTQTPRYLIKTRGQQVTLSCSPISGHRSVSWYQQTPGQGLQFLFEYFSETQRNKGNFPGRFSGRQFSNSRSEMNVSTLELGDSALYLCASSLAGVNEQFFGPGTRLTVL.

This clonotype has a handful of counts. The CDR3 nucleotides are TGCAGTGCCGGCGGCGGGGCGAACACTGAAGCTTTCTTT. It encodes CSAGGGANTEAFF. The chain joins TRBV20-1 to TRBJ1-1, with D possibly matching TRBD1 (5 bases). Looked up from germline, CDR1 is DFQATT and CDR2 is SNEGSKA (reference sequence). The ends were cut back, 6 bases at V and 1 base at J, with 12 bases in the middle. This CDR3 has 13 amino acids.

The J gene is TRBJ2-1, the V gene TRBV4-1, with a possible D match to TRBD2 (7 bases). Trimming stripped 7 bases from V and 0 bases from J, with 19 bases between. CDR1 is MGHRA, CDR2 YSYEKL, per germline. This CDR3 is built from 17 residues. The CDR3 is CASTSNGGGSSYNEQFF. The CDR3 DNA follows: TGCGCCAGCACCTCAAATGGGGGCGGGAGCTCCTACAATGAGCAGTTCTTC.